Presented here are 28 T cell receptor beta chains from one specimen sequenced in a study of T cells in Graves' hyperthyroidism and ophthalmopathy. Amplified TCR beta CDR3 regions derived from RNA transcripts. Using the HTBI primer set, a first-round RT-PCR was run on the TCR CDR3. TCRdb analysed the multiplex PCR reads with MiXCR anew, one entry per CDR3 protein. The repertoire holds 350,000 to 450,000 distinct CDR3 sequences, roughly 17% seen once, with around 35% in the top ten. The sequenced sample was blood. These receptors came from a woman aged 25 to 39 with Graves' hyperthyroidism that later progressed to Graves' ophthalmopathy.

The chain joins TRBV6-2 or TRBV6-3 to TRBJ1-6; tentatively, D is TRBD1 (5 bases). Germline assignment: CDR1 MNHEY and CDR2 SVGEGT. This CDR3 region has 16 residues. V was trimmed by 7 bases and J by 10 bases, leaving 23 bases between them. CDR3 in amino acids: CASKSSGTPLRSPLHF. Here the CDR3 DNA reads TGTGCCAGCAAGAGCTCCGGGACGCCACTTAGGTCACCCCTCCACTTT.

This clonotype occurred many times. This sequence joins TRBV11-3 and TRBJ2-1; unclear D gene. The length of the CDR3 is 13 residues. Germline assignment: CDR1 SGHNT and CDR2 YENEEA. The V end lost 0 bases, the J end lost 12 bases, and 12 bases lay between the germline ends. The CDR3 protein is CASSLDQDVAQFF. The CDR3 DNA reads as TGTGCCAGCAGCTTAGACCAGGATGTAGCGCAGTTCTTC. Looking up the rest from reference TRBV11-3 and TRBJ2-1 gives the full variable domain: EAGVVQSPRYKIIEKKQPVAFWCNPISGHNTLYWYLQNLGQGPELLIRYENEEAVDDSQLPKDRFSAERLKGVDSTLKIQPAELGDSAVYLCASSLDQDVAQFFGPGTRLTVL.

This clonotype showed up many times. The chain is built from TRBV3-1 and TRBJ2-5; possible D gene TRBD2, 5 bases. The CDR3 totals 16 residues. V was pared by 2 bases and J by 1 base, with 14 bases between. Germline CDR1 and CDR2: LGHDT and YNNKEL (reference sequence). The CDR3 sequence is CASSQSPSGPQETQYF. CDR3 coding DNA: TGTGCCAGCAGCCAATCTCCAAGCGGACCCCAAGAGACCCAGTACTTC.

A few counts support this clonotype. J is TRBJ2-2 and V is TRBV30; D is unclear. With 0 bases removed from V and 1 base from J, the gap between germline ends came to 6 bases. The CDR3 sequence is 14 residues long. Germline CDR1 GTSNPN, CDR2 SVGIG (reference sequence). The CDR3 region has the DNA TGTGCCTGGAGTGTAGCAGTGAACACCGGGGAGCTGTTTTTT. It codes for CAWSVAVNTGELFF.

This clonotype was detected ten times or more. This chain joins TRBV28 and TRBJ2-2; the D gene is possibly TRBD1 (6 bases). The V end was cut by 6 bases, the J end by 6 bases, with 11 bases between. The CDR3 loop spans 13 amino acids. The V gene's germline CDR1 is MDHEN and CDR2 SYDVKM. Written as DNA, the CDR3 is TGTGCCAGCAGCTTCCAGGGGCCCGGGGAGCTGTTTTTT. This translates into CASSFQGPGELFF.

This clonotype was found many times. The V call is TRBV9, the J call TRBJ2-5; D gene uncertain. Germline V gene lookup returns CDR1 SGDLS and CDR2 YYNGEE. V was cut by 0 bases and J by 2 bases, with 5 bases left in between. CDR3 length: 13 amino acids. CDR3 nucleotide sequence: TGTGCCAGCAGCGTAGACTTTCAAGAGACCCAGTACTTC. Encoded protein: CASSVDFQETQYF.

This clonotype was detected many times. The chain carries TRBV28 and TRBJ2-2; tentatively, D is TRBD1 or TRBD2 (6 bases each). V was shortened by 6 bases and J by 1 base, with 12 bases between the two germline ends. Germline assignment: CDR1 MDHEN and CDR2 SYDVKM. The CDR3 spans 15 residues. The CDR3 DNA sequence: TGTGCCAGCAGGAATAGGGGGGAGAACACCGGGGAGCTGTTTTTT. Protein: CASRNRGENTGELFF. Combining the CDR3 with reference TRBV28 and TRBJ2-2 gives the whole variable domain DVKVTQSSRYLVKRTGEKVFLECVQDMDHENMFWYRQDPGLGLRLIYFSYDVKMKEKGDIPEGYSVSREKKERFSLILESASTNQTSMYLCASRNRGENTGELFFGEGSRLTVL.

This clonotype was found many times. V is TRBV6-1 and J is TRBJ1-1; 9 nucleotides line up with TRBD1. The CDR3 is 14 amino acids. Germline lookup yields CDR1 MNHNS and CDR2 SASEGT. J gave up 6 bases and V 5 bases, and 7 bases lay outside the gene matches. In nucleotides, the CDR3 is TGTGCCAGCAGTCAAGGGACAGGGCTCCCTGAAGCTTTCTTT. Translation: CASSQGTGLPEAFF.

This clonotype was detected many times. The J gene is TRBJ2-5, the V gene TRBV24-1, with 9 positions matching TRBD2. This CDR3 region has 16 residues. CDR1 KGHDR and CDR2 SFDVKD come from the germline V gene. V lost 2 bases and J lost 1; bases outside the gene matches: 4. In DNA, the CDR3 is TGTGCCACCAGTGATTCAAAAGCGGGGGGCCAAGAGACCCAGTACTTC. Translating it yields CATSDSKAGGQETQYF.

This clonotype was counted a few times. The rearrangement uses TRBV5-6 and TRBJ2-3, with TRBD1 matching 7 bases. Trimming at V came to 1 base and at J to 5 bases, leaving 4 bases not matched to a gene. CDR1 and CDR2 (germline): SGHDT, YYEEEE. The CDR3 is 14 residues long. The CDR3 here is CASSLMPGGDTQYF. In nucleotides, the CDR3 is TGTGCCAGCAGCTTGATGCCAGGGGGAGATACGCAGTATTTT.

This clonotype occurred a few times. One junction end does not reproduce the germline sequence, and a read error may be involved. The V gene is TRBV20-1, the J gene TRBJ2-7, with 7 bases matching TRBD2. The CDR3 consists of 14 residues. Germline V CDR1 and CDR2: DFQATT, SNEGSKA (reference sequence). CDR3 sequence (DNA): TGCAGTGCTAGTCTTTCCGGAGCGGGGTACGGGCAGTACTTC. Translation: CSASLSGAGYGQYF.

In its sample, this clonotype was seen many times. The chain uses TRBV10-3 and TRBJ2-2; D is perhaps TRBD1 (6 bases). The germline V and J ends were trimmed by 6 bases and 4 bases, with 15 bases remaining between them. CDR1 and CDR2 (germline): ENHRY, SYGVKD. The CDR3 spans 15 residues. DNA of the CDR3: TGTGCCATCAGGGATTACAGGGTTAGCACCGGGGAGCTGTTTTTT. Encoded protein: CAIRDYRVSTGELFF.

There are many counts of this clonotype. The J gene is TRBJ2-7, the V gene TRBV20-1; 9 positions match TRBD1. The CDR3 totals 14 residues. V lost 0 bases to trimming and J lost 5 bases; unmatched junction nucleotides: 5. CDR1 and CDR2 (germline): DFQATT, SNEGSKA (reference sequence). CDR3: CSAREQGALNEQYF. The CDR3 DNA follows: TGCAGTGCTAGAGAACAGGGGGCGCTTAACGAGCAGTACTTC.

This clonotype was counted many times. Written as DNA, the CDR3 is TGCAGTGCTAGCCGTGCCAGGGGATTCGACGTTAGCAATCAGCCCCAGCATTTT. Protein sequence: CSASRARGFDVSNQPQHF. The chain is built from TRBV20-1 and TRBJ1-5, with a tentative D call TRBD1 (6 bases). Per germline, CDR1 DFQATT and CDR2 SNEGSKA (reference sequence). The length of the CDR3 is 18 residues. V was trimmed by 3 bases and J by 0 bases, leaving 21 bases between them.

This clonotype was found a few times. J is TRBJ2-7 and V is TRBV6-1; 9 bases are a match to TRBD1. Trimming cost V 6 bases and J 3 bases; bases outside gene matches: 3. From germline, CDR1 is MNHNS and CDR2 SASEGT. This CDR3 is built from 13 residues. The CDR3 spells CASRGTGYYEQYF. The DNA for the CDR3 is TGTGCCAGCAGGGGGACAGGGTACTACGAGCAGTACTTC.

This clonotype was seen many times. The chain is built from TRBV11-2 and TRBJ2-1; 8 bases match TRBD2. The CDR3 runs 17 residues. Germline V lookup: CDR1 SGHAT, CDR2 FQNNGV. The V gene end was trimmed by 5 bases and the J gene end by 2 bases; junction bases not matched to a gene: 11. Written as DNA, the CDR3 is TGTGCCAGCAGCCAAAGCCCCGGGACTAGTACCTACAATGAGCAGTTCTTC. Amino acids: CASSQSPGTSTYNEQFF.

To note about this clonotype: Germline is not matched at one junction end, which may reflect a read error. V usage is TRBV5-1 and J usage is TRBJ1-5, with 9 bases that match TRBD1. The germline V gene encodes CDR1 SGHRS and CDR2 YFSETQ. This CDR3 contains 19 residues. CDR3 coding DNA: TGCGCCGGCAGCACTTTATACCGGGACAGGGTCCATTCATCTCAGCCCCAGCATTTT. Protein sequence: CAGSTLYRDRVHSSQPQHF.

This clonotype was picked up many times. The gene calls are TRBV5-1 and TRBJ2-7; TRBD1 matches at 9 bases. Trimming cost V 3 bases and J 3 bases; bases outside gene matches: 10. CDR1 is SGHRS and CDR2 is YFSETQ in the germline V gene. This CDR3 has 16 residues. The DNA for the CDR3 is TGCGCCAGCAGCTCAGCAACAGGGGGCGGTTTCTACGAGCAGTACTTC. Translation gives CASSSATGGGFYEQYF. Full variable domain (rest looked up from reference TRBV5-1 and TRBJ2-7): KAGVTQTPRYLIKTRGQQVTLSCSPISGHRSVSWYQQTPGQGLQFLFEYFSETQRNKGNFPGRFSGRQFSNSRSEMNVSTLELGDSALYLCASSSATGGGFYEQYFGPGTRLTVT.

The V and J genes are TRBV5-1 and TRBJ2-7, with D perhaps matching TRBD1 (5 bases). Germline CDR1 and CDR2: SGHRS and YFSETQ. The CDR3 covers 14 residues. V gave up 1 base and J gave up 5 bases, with 13 bases separating them. CDR3 nucleotide sequence: TGCGCCAGCAGCTTGACTCAGGGTCACCACGAGCAGTACTTC. Its translation is CASSLTQGHHEQYF.

This clonotype has at least ten counts. The J gene is TRBJ2-5, the V gene TRBV28; D might be TRBD2 (6 bases). Deletions cut 3 bases from V and 5 bases from J, with 10 bases between. Germline lookup yields CDR1 MDHEN and CDR2 SYDVKM. The CDR3 has 13 residues. In DNA form, the CDR3 reads TGTGCCAGCAGTTTGGAGGGGTTGGAGACCCAGTACTTC. It translates to CASSLEGLETQYF.

The gene calls are TRBV10-3 and TRBJ1-2; no definite D call. The germline gives CDR1 ENHRY, CDR2 SYGVKD. Trimming pared 3 bases from V and 5 bases from J, leaving 19 bases between. The CDR3 is 16 amino acids. The CDR3 reads CAISDNVRERTYGYTF. The CDR3 nucleotides are TGTGCCATCAGTGATAACGTTAGGGAAAGGACTTATGGCTACACCTTC.

This clonotype was counted many times. V and J are TRBV6-1 and TRBJ2-7; D possibly uses TRBD1 or TRBD2 (5 bases each). The CDR3 length is 15 residues. In germline, CDR1 is MNHNS, CDR2 SASEGT. V dropped 7 bases and J dropped 0 bases, with 16 bases sitting between them. The CDR3 is CASIRDRGSSYEQYF. In DNA form, the CDR3 reads TGTGCCAGCATTAGGGACCGGGGCAGCTCCTACGAGCAGTACTTC.

This clonotype has a count of ten or more. The V gene is TRBV19, the J gene TRBJ1-2; D remains ambiguous. The V and J ends lost 9 bases and 4 bases respectively, with 12 bases between them. This CDR3 region has 12 residues. Germline loops: CDR1 LNHDA, CDR2 SQIVND (reference sequence). The CDR3 DNA reads TGTGCCAGCATGGACCCTCCCTATGGCTACACCTTC. The encoded protein is CASMDPPYGYTF. Full variable domain (remainder filled in from reference TRBV19 and TRBJ1-2): DGGITQSPKYLFRKEGQNVTLSCEQNLNHDAMYWYRQDPGQGLRLIYYSQIVNDFQKGDIAEGYSVSREKKESFPLTVTSAQKNPTAFYLCASMDPPYGYTFGSGTRLTVV.

This clonotype was seen a handful of times. Written as DNA, the CDR3 is TGTGCCAGCAGTGAACTGGGACACAGGGCCACAGATACGCAGTATTTT. This codes for CASSELGHRATDTQYF. The gene calls are TRBV6-1 and TRBJ2-3; the D gene is possibly TRBD1 (6 bases). With 2 bases removed from V and 2 bases from J, the gap between germline ends came to 14 bases. This CDR3 spans 16 amino acids. Germline assignment: CDR1 MNHNS and CDR2 SASEGT.

The gene calls are TRBV7-9 and TRBJ1-2, with D uncertain. V dropped 1 base and J dropped 5 bases, with 11 bases sitting between them. CDR1 is SEHNR, CDR2 FQNEAQ, per germline (reference sequence). CDR3 size: 14 residues. CDR3 sequence (DNA): TGTGCCAGCAGCTTAGAAGCAGGCCGATATGGCTACACCTTC. Translating gives CASSLEAGRYGYTF.

The chain has TRBV5-1 and TRBJ1-1; 7 nucleotides line up with TRBD1. The CDR3 consists of 17 residues. Looked up from germline, CDR1 is SGHRS and CDR2 is YFSETQ. Trimming at V came to 4 bases and at J to 0 bases, leaving 12 bases not matched to a gene. Written as DNA, the CDR3 is TGCGCCAGCAGCCGTACCGGGACAGAGTATTTGAACACTGAAGCTTTCTTT. Translated: CASSRTGTEYLNTEAFF. The full variable domain, rest sourced from reference TRBV5-1 and TRBJ1-1, is KAGVTQTPRYLIKTRGQQVTLSCSPISGHRSVSWYQQTPGQGLQFLFEYFSETQRNKGNFPGRFSGRQFSNSRSEMNVSTLELGDSALYLCASSRTGTEYLNTEAFFGQGTRLTVV.

CDR3: CSVEGRPDEQFF. Here the CDR3 DNA reads TGCAGCGTTGAGGGCAGGCCCGATGAGCAGTTCTTC. This chain joins TRBV29-1 and TRBJ2-1; D remains unclear. The CDR3 has 12 amino acids. The germline V and J ends were trimmed by 3 bases and 8 bases, with 11 bases remaining between them. Germline V CDR1 and CDR2: SQVTM, ANQGSEA.

Ten or more counts support this clonotype. The rearrangement links TRBV10-3 to TRBJ1-4; D unresolved. CDR3 length: 15 residues. V dropped 0 bases and J dropped 2 bases, with 7 bases sitting between them. Germline CDR1 reads ENHRY; CDR2 reads SYGVKD. The CDR3 DNA is TGTGCCATCAGTGAGTCGATGGGCACTAATGAAAAACTGTTTTTT. Encoded protein: CAISESMGTNEKLFF.